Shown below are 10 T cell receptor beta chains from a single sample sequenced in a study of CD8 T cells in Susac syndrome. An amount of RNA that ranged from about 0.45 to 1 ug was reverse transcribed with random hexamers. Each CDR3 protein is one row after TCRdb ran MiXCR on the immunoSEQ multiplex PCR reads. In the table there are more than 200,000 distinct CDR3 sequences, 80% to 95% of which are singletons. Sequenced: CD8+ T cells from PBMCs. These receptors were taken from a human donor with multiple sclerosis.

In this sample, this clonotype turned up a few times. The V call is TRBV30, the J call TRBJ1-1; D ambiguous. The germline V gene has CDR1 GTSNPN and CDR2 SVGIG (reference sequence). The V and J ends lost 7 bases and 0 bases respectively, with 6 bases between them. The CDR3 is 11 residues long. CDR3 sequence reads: CASRLNTEAFF. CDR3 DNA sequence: TGTGCCTCCCGTTTGAACACTGAAGCTTTCTTT.

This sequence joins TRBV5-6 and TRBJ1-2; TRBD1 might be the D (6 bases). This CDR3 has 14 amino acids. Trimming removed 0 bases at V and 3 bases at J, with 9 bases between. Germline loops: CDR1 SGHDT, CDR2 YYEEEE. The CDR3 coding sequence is TGTGCCAGCAGCTTGGAGGGGGACCACTATGGCTACACCTTC. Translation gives CASSLEGDHYGYTF.

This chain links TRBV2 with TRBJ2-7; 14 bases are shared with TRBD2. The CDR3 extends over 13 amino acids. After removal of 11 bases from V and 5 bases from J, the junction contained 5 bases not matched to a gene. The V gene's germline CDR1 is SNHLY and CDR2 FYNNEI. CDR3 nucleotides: TGTGCCTCCCGGGGACTAGCGGGGGACGAGCAGTACTTC. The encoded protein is CASRGLAGDEQYF.

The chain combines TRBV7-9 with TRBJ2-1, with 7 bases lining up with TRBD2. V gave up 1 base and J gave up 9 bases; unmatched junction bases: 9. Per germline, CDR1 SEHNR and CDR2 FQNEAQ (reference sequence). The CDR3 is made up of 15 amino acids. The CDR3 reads CASSLGVAGEAEQFF. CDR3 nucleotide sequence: TGTGCCAGCAGCTTAGGGGTCGCGGGAGAGGCTGAGCAGTTCTTC.

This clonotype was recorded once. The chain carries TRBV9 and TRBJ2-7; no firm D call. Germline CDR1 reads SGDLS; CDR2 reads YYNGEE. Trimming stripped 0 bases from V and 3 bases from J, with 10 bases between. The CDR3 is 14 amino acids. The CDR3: CASSVGAQGYEQYF. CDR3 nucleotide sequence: TGTGCCAGCAGCGTAGGTGCTCAAGGCTACGAGCAGTACTTC.

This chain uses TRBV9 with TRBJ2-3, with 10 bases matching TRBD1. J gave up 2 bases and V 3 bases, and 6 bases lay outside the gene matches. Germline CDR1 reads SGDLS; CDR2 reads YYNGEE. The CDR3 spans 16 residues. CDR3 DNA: TGTGCCAGCAGCGCTCGACAGGGGGCGATCACAGATACGCAGTATTTT. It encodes CASSARQGAITDTQYF.

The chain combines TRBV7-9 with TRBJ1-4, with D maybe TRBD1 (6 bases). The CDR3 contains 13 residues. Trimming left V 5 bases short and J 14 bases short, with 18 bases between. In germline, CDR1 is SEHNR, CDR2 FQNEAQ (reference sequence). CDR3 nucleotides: TGTGCCAGCAGCCCCTCCGGGGGGGCAAGTCTGTTTTTT. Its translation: CASSPSGGASLFF.

The CDR3, as DNA: TGCAGTGCTGTCCGGGGGTCGACCTACAATGAGCAGTTCTTC. Residues: CSAVRGSTYNEQFF. V gene TRBV20-1 combines with J gene TRBJ2-1; tentatively, D is TRBD2 (6 bases). The CDR3 length is 14 residues. Looked up from germline, CDR1 is DFQATT and CDR2 is SNEGSKA (reference sequence). V was cut by 5 bases and J by 2 bases, with 13 bases left in between.

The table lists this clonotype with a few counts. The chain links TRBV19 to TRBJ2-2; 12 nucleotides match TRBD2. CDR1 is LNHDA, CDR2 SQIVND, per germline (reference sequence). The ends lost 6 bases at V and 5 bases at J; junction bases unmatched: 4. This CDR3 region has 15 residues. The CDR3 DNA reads TGTGCCAGTAGCCCGACTAGCGGGAGAACCGGGGAGCTGTTTTTT. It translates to CASSPTSGRTGELFF.

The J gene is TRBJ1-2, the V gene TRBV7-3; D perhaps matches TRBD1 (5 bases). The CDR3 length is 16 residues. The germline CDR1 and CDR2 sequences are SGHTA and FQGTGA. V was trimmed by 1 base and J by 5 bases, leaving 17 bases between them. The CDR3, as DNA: TGTGCCAGCAGCTTAAGGTGGGACCCCCAGGAGTATGGCTACACCTTC. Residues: CASSLRWDPQEYGYTF.